One and the same sample provided the 11 T cell receptor beta chains below, sequenced in a study of regulatory T cells in long-lasting Graves disease. In building TCR beta libraries, iRepertoire HTBI primers were used together with Arm-PCR of CDR3 regions. TCRdb re-analysed the multiplex PCR reads in MiXCR, keeping a single row per CDR3 protein. The sample has 400,000 to 500,000 distinct CDR3 sequences, approximately 15% seen once. Indicated time point: newly diagnosed GD, antithyroid drugs for less than 3 months. PBMCs provided the RNA from which the TCR library was made. The sample was also linked to a second study, of T cells in Graves' hyperthyroidism and ophthalmopathy.

The sample here was peripheral blood mononuclear cells (PBMCs), taken at new diagnosis, from a patient treated with antithyroid drugs. These receptors originate from a woman aged 45 to 65 with Graves disease.

In its sample, this clonotype was seen a few times. J is TRBJ2-2 and V is TRBV10-1; the D gene is possibly TRBD2 (6 bases). This CDR3 spans 13 amino acids. CDR1 is WNHNN, CDR2 SYGVQD, per germline (reference sequence). Trimming cost V 2 bases and J 8 bases, with 9 bases left between them. The CDR3 loop is CASSEILAGELFF. In nucleotides, the CDR3 is TGCGCCAGCAGTGAGATCCTAGCGGGGGAGCTGTTTTTT.

This clonotype was picked up many times. This rearrangement joins TRBV7-3 to TRBJ2-7; 12 bases agree with TRBD2. Looked up from germline, CDR1 is SGHTA and CDR2 is FQGTGA. The CDR3 has 19 residues. V shed 6 bases and J 0 bases; nucleotides not matched to a gene: 15. The CDR3 region is CASSHPRPTSGRSSYEQYF. The CDR3 DNA sequence: TGTGCCAGCAGTCATCCGCGCCCAACTAGCGGGAGGAGCTCCTACGAGCAGTACTTC.

This clonotype has a handful of counts. The chain links TRBV5-1 to TRBJ2-7; D gene unclear. The CDR3 runs to 14 residues. Trimming took 1 base from V and 3 from J, leaving 11 bases between them. Germline V gene lookup returns CDR1 SGHRS and CDR2 YFSETQ. The CDR3 reads CASSLTRPHYEQYF. As DNA, the CDR3 is TGCGCCAGCAGCTTGACCAGACCCCACTACGAGCAGTACTTC.

This clonotype was seen at least ten times. The rearrangement joins TRBV3-1 to TRBJ1-1; unclear D gene. Germline CDR1 is LGHDT and CDR2 is YNNKEL (reference sequence). Trimming cost V 4 bases and J 3 bases, with 15 bases left between them. CDR3 length: 15 residues. The CDR3: CASSPRSGGHTEAFF. As DNA, the CDR3 is TGTGCCAGCAGCCCAAGGTCTGGCGGGCACACTGAAGCTTTCTTT. The variable domain in full, with the rest retrieved from reference TRBV3-1 and TRBJ1-1, is DTAVSQTPKYLVTQMGNDKSIKCEQNLGHDTMYWYKQDSKKFLKIMFSYNNKELIINETVPNRFSPKSPDKAHLNLHINSLELGDSAVYFCASSPRSGGHTEAFFGQGTRLTVV.

This clonotype has a count of ten or more. The chain employs TRBV9 and TRBJ2-7; D unclear. The germline V gene has CDR1 SGDLS and CDR2 YYNGEE. Trimming stripped 0 bases from V and 4 bases from J, with 8 bases between. There are 13 residues in the CDR3. CDR3 DNA: TGTGCCAGCAGCGTAGAGGACGGATACGAGCAGTACTTC. It specifies CASSVEDGYEQYF. The full variable domain, completed using reference TRBV9 and TRBJ2-7, is DSGVTQTPKHLITATGQRVTLRCSPRSGDLSVYWYQQSLDQGLQFLIQYYNGEERAKGNILERFSAQQFPDLHSELNLSSLELGDSALYFCASSVEDGYEQYFGPGTRLTVT.

This clonotype showed up many times. The chain recombines TRBV7-9 with TRBJ2-5; maybe TRBD2 (5 bases). The germline V gene has CDR1 SEHNR and CDR2 FQNEAQ (reference sequence). Trimming took off 5 bases at V and 5 bases at J, with 18 bases between the two ends. The CDR3 totals 15 residues. The CDR3 DNA reads as TGTGCCAGCAGCCCCCGGTGGGCGGGCCGGGAGACCCAGTACTTC. Its protein is CASSPRWAGRETQYF.

This clonotype was recorded a few times. This rearrangement joins TRBV5-1 to TRBJ2-2, with D possibly TRBD2 on 7 matching bases. V lost 5 bases, J lost 0 bases, and 17 bases lay in between. Germline assignment: CDR1 SGHRS and CDR2 YFSETQ. The CDR3 loop spans 17 amino acids. The CDR3 loop is CASRSGTTRTNTGELFF. In DNA, the CDR3 is TGCGCCAGCAGAAGCGGGACAACGCGAACGAACACCGGGGAGCTGTTTTTT.

The V call is TRBV6-2 or TRBV6-3, the J call TRBJ2-5; tentative D call: TRBD1 (6 bases). Germline V gene lookup returns CDR1 MNHEY and CDR2 SVGEGT. This CDR3 comprises 14 residues. V gave up 5 bases and J gave up 1 base, with 11 bases separating them. The DNA for the CDR3 is TGTGCCAGCAGTGGCCAGGGGAGCCAAGAGACCCAGTACTTC. Residues: CASSGQGSQETQYF.

This clonotype was seen ten or more times. The rearrangement joins TRBV20-1 to TRBJ2-7; a weak D match, TRBD2 (5 bases). The CDR3 loop spans 17 amino acids. With 6 bases removed from V and 2 bases from J, the gap between germline ends came to 26 bases. In germline, CDR1 is DFQATT, CDR2 SNEGSKA (reference sequence). This CDR3 reads CSANSFDGEGLPYEQYF. CDR3 DNA sequence: TGCAGTGCAAACTCCTTTGATGGCGAGGGCCTTCCCTACGAGCAGTACTTC.

This clonotype was recorded many times. V usage is TRBV6-1 and J usage is TRBJ1-2; TRBD1 matches at 7 bases. Germline-derived CDR1 and CDR2 are MNHNS and SASEGT. V lost 1 base to trimming and J lost 13 bases; unmatched junction nucleotides: 9. This CDR3 contains 13 residues. DNA of the CDR3: TGTGCCAGCAGTGAAGTGAGGACAGGAACTAGCACCTTC. Residues: CASSEVRTGTSTF.

This clonotype occurred many times. This rearrangement joins TRBV5-1 to TRBJ2-1, with a possible D match to TRBD2 (7 bases). Germline V gene data show CDR1 as SGHRS and CDR2 as YFSETQ. V was cut by 3 bases and J by 5 bases, with 18 bases left in between. CDR3 length: 16 amino acids. CDR3: CASSSEEGGGDNEQFF. CDR3 DNA: TGCGCCAGCAGCTCGGAGGAGGGAGGGGGGGACAATGAGCAGTTCTTC.